The clone carrying this T cell receptor beta chain was recorded a few times. As yet, its antigen is unknown. Both 60 Vbeta primers and 13 Jbeta primers went into the PCR. How the authors handled the data: Roughly 11 million of the 80 million or so unique TCR beta chains counted in a later analysis were shared. Some clones are missing from TCRdb's copy, which holds only in-frame ones; the method was immunoSEQ multiplex PCR. Clone size and V and J calls were adopted from that table, with D and trimming inferred from the DNA. The data contain around 85,000 clones, over 65% of them singletons. The data originate from a study of cytomegalovirus exposure and HLA in healthy donors. On the study more broadly: From HLA-typed donors, an early data release held approximately 85 million unique TCRs.

The CDR3 loop spans 14 amino acids. J gave up 4 bases and V 4 bases, and 4 bases lay outside the gene matches. Germline V gene sequence: CDR1 SQVTM, CDR2 ANQGSEA. The study's findings and limits: Being productive about 90% or about 30% of the time was typical of most TCR beta V segments in an earlier analysis. A later analysis found TCR association rates differed by HLA locus, highest for DRB1 and lowest for HLA-C.

The receptor was isolated from a man aged 25-45 years in good health and CMV-seropositive. Sequenced material: PBMCs. The chain is built from TRBV29-1 and TRBJ2-5; 12 bases map to TRBD2. CDR3 nucleotide sequence: TGCAGCGTTGTACTAGCGGGAGGAGCAGAGACCCAGTACTTC. Translated: CSVVLAGGAETQYF.